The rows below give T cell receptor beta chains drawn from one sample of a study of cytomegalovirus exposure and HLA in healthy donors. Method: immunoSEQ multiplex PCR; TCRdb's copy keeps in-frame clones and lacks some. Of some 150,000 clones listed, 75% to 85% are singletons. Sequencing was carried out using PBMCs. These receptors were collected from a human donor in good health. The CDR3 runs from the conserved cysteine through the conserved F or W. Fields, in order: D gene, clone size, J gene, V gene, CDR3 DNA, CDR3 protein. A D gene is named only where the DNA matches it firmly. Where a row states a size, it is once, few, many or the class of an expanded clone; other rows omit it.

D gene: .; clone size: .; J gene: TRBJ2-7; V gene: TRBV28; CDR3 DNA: TGTGCCAGCAGTCGTCGGGGGGCGTCCTCCTACGAGCAGTACTTC; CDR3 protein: CASSRRGASSYEQYF
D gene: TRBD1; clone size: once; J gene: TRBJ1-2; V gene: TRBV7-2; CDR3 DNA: TGTGCCAGCAGCTTATGGGACAGGGGATATGGCTACACCTTC; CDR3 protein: CASSLWDRGYGYTF
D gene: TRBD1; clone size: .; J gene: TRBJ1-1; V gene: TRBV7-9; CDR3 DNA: TGTGCCAGCAGCTCGATTCAGGGGGATATTAACACTGAAGCTTTCTTT; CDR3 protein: CASSSIQGDINTEAFF
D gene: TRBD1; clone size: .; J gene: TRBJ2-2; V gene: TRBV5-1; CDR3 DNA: TGCGCCAGCAGCGCCTACTGGGGACAGGGCGGCACCGGGGAGCTGTTTTTT; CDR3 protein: CASSAYWGQGGTGELFF
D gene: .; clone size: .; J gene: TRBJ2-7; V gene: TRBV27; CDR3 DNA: TGTGCCAGCAGCCGTGGACAGACCTACGAGCAGTACTTC; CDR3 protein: CASSRGQTYEQYF
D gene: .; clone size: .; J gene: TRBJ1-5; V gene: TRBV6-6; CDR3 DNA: TGTGCCAGCAGTTACCACAGGGACAATCAGCCCCAGCATTTT; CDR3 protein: CASSYHRDNQPQHF
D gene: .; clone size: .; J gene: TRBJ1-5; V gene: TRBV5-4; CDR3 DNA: TGTGCCAGCAGCCAGGACACCCATCAGCCCCAGCATTTT; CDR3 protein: CASSQDTHQPQHF
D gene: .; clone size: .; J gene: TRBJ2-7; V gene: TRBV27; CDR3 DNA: TGTGCCAGCAGTCACATCTACGAGCAGTACTTC; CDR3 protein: CASSHIYEQYF
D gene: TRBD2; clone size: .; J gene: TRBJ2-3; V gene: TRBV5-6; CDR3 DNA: TGTGCCAGCAGCTTCCGACTAGCGGGAGGAGTTACAGATACGCAGTATTTT; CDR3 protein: CASSFRLAGGVTDTQYF
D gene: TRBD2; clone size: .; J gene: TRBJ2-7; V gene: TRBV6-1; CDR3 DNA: TGTGCCAGCAGTGAACATAAAGCGGCGCTAGCGGGCTCCTACGAGCAGTACTTC; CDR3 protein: CASSEHKAALAGSYEQYF
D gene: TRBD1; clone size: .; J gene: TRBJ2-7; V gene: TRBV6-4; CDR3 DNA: TGTGCCAGCAGTGAATACAGGGGGCGTAAGGAGCGGGATTACGAGCAGTACTTC; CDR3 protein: CASSEYRGRKERDYEQYF
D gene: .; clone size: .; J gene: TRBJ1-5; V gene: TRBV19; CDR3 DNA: TGTGCCAGTAGTTCAGGGGAAAACCAGCCCCAGCATTTT; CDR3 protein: CASSSGENQPQHF
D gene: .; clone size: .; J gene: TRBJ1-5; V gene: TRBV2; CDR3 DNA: TGTGCCAGCAGTGTATCTCAGGGTCAGCCCCAGCATTTT; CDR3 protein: CASSVSQGQPQHF
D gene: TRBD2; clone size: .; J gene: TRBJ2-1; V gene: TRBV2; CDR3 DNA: TGTGCCAGCAGTGTTTCGGCTAGCGGGATTCCTTCGCGTAGTGAGCAGTTCTTC; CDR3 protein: CASSVSASGIPSRSEQFF
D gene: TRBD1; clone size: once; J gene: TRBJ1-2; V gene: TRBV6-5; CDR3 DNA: TGTGCCAGCAGCCCCCGGACAGGCGTTGGATATGGCTACACCTTC; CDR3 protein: CASSPRTGVGYGYTF
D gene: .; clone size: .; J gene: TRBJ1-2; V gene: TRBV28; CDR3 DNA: .; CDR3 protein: CASSFLWTGRFNYGYTF
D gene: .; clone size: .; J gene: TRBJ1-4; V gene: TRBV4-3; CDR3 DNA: TGCGCCAGCAGCCAAGAGAGAAGGGACTTCGGTGAAAAACTGTTTTTT; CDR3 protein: CASSQERRDFGEKLFF
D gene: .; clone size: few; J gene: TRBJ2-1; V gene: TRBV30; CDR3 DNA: TGTGCCTGGAGTCTACAGGTCGATGAGCAGTTCTTC; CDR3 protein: CAWSLQVDEQFF
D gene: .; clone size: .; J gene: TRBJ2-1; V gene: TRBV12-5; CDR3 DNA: TGTGCTAGTGGTTTGTTGAGCGTTGAGCAGTTCTTC; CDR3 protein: CASGLLSVEQFF
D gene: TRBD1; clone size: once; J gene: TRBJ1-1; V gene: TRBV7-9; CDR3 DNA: TGTGCCAGCAGCTTAGTCGGACAGGGGTTTTACGGCTCTGAAGCTTTCTTT; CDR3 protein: CASSLVGQGFYGSEAFF
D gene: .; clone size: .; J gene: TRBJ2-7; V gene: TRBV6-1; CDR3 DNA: TGTGCCAGCAGTGAAGGTTTCTGGGACACAGTTAGCGAGCAGTACTTC; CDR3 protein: CASSEGFWDTVSEQYF
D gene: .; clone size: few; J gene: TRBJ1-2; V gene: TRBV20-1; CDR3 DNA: TGCAGTGCTACCTTTACAGGCCAGTACACCTTC; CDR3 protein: CSATFTGQYTF
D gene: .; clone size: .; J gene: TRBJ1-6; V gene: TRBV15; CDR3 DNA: TGTGCCACCAGCACAACCGTCACGGAGGGGCTACTTCAAAATTCACCCCTCCACTTT; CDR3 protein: CATSTTVTEGLLQNSPLHF
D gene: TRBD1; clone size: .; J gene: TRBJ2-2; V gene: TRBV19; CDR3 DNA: TGTGCCAGTAGCTCGACAGGGGCACTTAACACCGGGGAGCTGTTTTTT; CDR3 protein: CASSSTGALNTGELFF
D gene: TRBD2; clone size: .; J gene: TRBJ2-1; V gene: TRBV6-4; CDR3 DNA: TGTGCCAGCAGTGATGGGCCTGCTAGCGGGAGCGATGAGCAGTTCTTC; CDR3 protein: CASSDGPASGSDEQFF
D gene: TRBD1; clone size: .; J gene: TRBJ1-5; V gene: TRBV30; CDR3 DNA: TGTGCCTGGAGTGAGTTGACAGGGGGTCAGCCCCAGCATTTT; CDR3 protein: CAWSELTGGQPQHF
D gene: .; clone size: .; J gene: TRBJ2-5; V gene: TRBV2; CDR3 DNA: TGTGCCAGCAGAGCCAAAGGGACACCGCAAGAGACCCAGTACTTC; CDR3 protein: CASRAKGTPQETQYF
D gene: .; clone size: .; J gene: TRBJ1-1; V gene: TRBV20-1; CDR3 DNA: TGCAGTGTCCCGACAGACACTGAAGCTTTCTTT; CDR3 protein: CSVPTDTEAFF
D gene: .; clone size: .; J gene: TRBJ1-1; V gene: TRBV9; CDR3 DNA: TGTGCCAGCAGTACCAGGGGCGTCACTGAAGCTTTCTTT; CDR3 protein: CASSTRGVTEAFF
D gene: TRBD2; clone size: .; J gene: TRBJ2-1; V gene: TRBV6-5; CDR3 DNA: TGTGCCAGCATGGGAGGGGACGGGTCCTACAATGAGCAGTTCTTC; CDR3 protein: CASMGGDGSYNEQFF
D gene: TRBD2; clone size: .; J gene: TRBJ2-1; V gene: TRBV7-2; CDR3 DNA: TGTGCCAGCAGCTTAGAAGGAAGCGGGGGGGCGTATGAGCAGTTCTTC; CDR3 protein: CASSLEGSGGAYEQFF
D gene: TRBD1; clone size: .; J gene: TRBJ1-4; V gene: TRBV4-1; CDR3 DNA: TGCGCCAGCAGCCAAGGACAGGGTCGAGAAAAACTGTTTTTT; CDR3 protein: CASSQGQGREKLFF
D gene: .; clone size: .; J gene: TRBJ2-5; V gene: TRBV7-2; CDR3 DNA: TGTGCCAGCAGCTCCTCGACGCCCGAGGGTGAGACCCAGTACTTC; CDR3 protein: CASSSSTPEGETQYF
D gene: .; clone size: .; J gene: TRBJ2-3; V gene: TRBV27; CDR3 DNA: TGTGCCACCAATACGGGGGATACGCAGTATTTT; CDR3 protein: CATNTGDTQYF
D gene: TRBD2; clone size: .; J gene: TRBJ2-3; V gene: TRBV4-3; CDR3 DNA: TGCGCCAGCAGCCCCGGGACTAGCGGGAGGCTTGGCACAGATACGCAGTATTTT; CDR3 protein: CASSPGTSGRLGTDTQYF
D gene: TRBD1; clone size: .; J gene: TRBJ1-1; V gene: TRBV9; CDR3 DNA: TGTGCCAGCAGCGCTGGGACAGGGGGTGTGAACACTGAAGCTTTCTTT; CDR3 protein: CASSAGTGGVNTEAFF
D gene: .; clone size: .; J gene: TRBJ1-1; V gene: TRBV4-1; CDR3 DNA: TGCGCCAGCAGCCAAGATAAACAAGGGGGCACTGAAGCTTTCTTT; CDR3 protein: CASSQDKQGGTEAFF
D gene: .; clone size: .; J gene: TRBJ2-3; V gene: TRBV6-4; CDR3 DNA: TGTGCCAGCAAAGATGGGACAACAGATACGCAGTATTTT; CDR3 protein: CASKDGTTDTQYF
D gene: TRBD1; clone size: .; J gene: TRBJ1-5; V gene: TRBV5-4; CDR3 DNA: TGTGCCAGCAGCTTGGGACAGGGACAGCCCCAGCATTTT; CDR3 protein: CASSLGQGQPQHF
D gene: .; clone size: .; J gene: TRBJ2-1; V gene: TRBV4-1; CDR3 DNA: TGCGCCAGCAGCCAAGAAAATTTACCCAGCGGTGAGCAGTTCTTC; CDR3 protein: CASSQENLPSGEQFF
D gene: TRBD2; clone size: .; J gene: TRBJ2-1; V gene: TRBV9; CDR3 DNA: TGTGCCAGCAGCGACGGGACTAGCGGGAGTTATGAGCAGTTCTTC; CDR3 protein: CASSDGTSGSYEQFF
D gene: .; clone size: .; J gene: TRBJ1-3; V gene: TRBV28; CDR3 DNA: TGTGCCAGCAGTCCTCACATAGGGACTCCTGGAAACACCATATATTTT; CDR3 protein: CASSPHIGTPGNTIYF
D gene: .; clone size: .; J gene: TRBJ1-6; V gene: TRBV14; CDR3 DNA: TGTGCCAGCAGCCAAGGCCAGGGGTATAATTCACCCCTCCACTTT; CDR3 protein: CASSQGQGYNSPLHF
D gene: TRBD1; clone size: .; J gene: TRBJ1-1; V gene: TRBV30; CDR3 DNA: TGTGCCTGGGGACAGGGTGAAGCTTTCTTT; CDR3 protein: CAWGQGEAFF
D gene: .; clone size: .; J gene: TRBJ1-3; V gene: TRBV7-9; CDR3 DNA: TGTGCCAGCAGCGAAGGGGTCGTGCAAGCTGGAAACACCATATATTTT; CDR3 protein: CASSEGVVQAGNTIYF
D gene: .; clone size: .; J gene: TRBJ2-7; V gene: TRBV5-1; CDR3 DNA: TGCGCCAGCAGCTTGGGCCAGAGGGTTGAGCAGTACTTC; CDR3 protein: CASSLGQRVEQYF
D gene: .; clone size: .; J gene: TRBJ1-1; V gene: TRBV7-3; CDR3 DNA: TGTGCCAGCAGCTTAGGGGGCGCGGGTGAAGCTTTCTTT; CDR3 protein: CASSLGGAGEAFF
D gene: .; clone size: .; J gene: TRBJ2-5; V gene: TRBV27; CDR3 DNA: TGTGCCGGCAGTTACAGGGTTGGGGGAGAGACCCAGTACTTC; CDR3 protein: CAGSYRVGGETQYF
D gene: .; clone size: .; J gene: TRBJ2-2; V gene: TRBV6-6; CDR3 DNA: TGTGCCAGCAGTCCCACTAGCAGGAACACCGGGGAGCTGTTTTTT; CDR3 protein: CASSPTSRNTGELFF
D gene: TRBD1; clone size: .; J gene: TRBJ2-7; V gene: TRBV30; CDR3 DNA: TGTGCCTGGAGGGACAGGGGGGTTAGCGAGCAGTACTTC; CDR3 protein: CAWRDRGVSEQYF
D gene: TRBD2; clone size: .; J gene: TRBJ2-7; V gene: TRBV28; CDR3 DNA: TGTGCCAGCAGTTTATCTCTAGCGGGATCGGGCTCCGAGCAGTACTTC; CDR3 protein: CASSLSLAGSGSEQYF
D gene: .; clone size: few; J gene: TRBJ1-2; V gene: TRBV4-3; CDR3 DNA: TGCGCCAGCAGCCATCGGGAGGGCGGCTACACCTTC; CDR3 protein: CASSHREGGYTF
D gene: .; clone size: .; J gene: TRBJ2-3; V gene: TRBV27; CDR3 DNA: TGTGCCAGCAGTCCGACAGCAGATACGCAGTATTTT; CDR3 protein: CASSPTADTQYF
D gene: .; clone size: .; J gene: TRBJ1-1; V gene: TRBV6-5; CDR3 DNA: TGTGCCAGCAGACCTTCGGGAGGGAAACCCGAAGCTTTCTTT; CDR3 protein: CASRPSGGKPEAFF
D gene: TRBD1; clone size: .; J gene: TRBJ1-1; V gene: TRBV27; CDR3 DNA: TGTGCCAGCAGTCTGACAGGGGGCATCGCTGAAGCTTTCTTT; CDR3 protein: CASSLTGGIAEAFF
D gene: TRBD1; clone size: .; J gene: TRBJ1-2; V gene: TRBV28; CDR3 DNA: TGTGCCAGCAGTTTATTGGGGACAGGGGGCGCCAATGGCTACACCTTC; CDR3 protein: CASSLLGTGGANGYTF
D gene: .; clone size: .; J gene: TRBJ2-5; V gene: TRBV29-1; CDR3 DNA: TGCAGCGTTGGAAGTTCGAGGGGGGAGACCCAGTACTTC; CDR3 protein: CSVGSSRGETQYF